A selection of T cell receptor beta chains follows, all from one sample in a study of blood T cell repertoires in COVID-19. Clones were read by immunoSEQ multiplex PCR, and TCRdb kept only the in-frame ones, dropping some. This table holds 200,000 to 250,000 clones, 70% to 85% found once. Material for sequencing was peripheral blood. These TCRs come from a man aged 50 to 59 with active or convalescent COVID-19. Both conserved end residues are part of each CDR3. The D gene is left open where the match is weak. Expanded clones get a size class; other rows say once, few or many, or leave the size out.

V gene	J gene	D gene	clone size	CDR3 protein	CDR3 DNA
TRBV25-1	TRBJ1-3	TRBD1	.	CASSDVGTGEISGNTIYF	TGTGCCAGCAGTGATGTCGGGACAGGGGAAATAAGTGGAAACACCATATATTTT
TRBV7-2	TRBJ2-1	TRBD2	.	CASSFVAGVYNEQFF	TGTGCCAGCAGCTTTGTAGCGGGGGTCTACAATGAGCAGTTCTTC
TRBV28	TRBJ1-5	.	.	CASRIQDQPQHF	TGTGCCAGCAGAATCCAGGATCAGCCCCAGCATTTT
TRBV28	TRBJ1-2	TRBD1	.	CASLGGQGVAGYTF	TGTGCCAGCCTGGGGGGACAGGGGGTGGCTGGCTACACCTTC
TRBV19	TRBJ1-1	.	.	CASSRDINTEAFF	TGTGCCAGTAGCAGGGACATTAACACTGAAGCTTTCTTT
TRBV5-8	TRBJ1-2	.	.	CASSRLSEDYGYTF	TGTGCCAGCAGCCGCCTCTCGGAGGATTATGGCTACACCTTC
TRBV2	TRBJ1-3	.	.	CASNEEPGNTIYF	TGTGCCAGCAACGAAGAGCCTGGAAACACCATATATTTT
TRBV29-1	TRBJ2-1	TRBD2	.	CSVTGLAGNYNEQFF	TGCAGCGTTACCGGACTAGCGGGGAACTACAATGAGCAGTTCTTC
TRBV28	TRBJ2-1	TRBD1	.	CASSPRDRVYNEQFF	TGTGCCAGCAGTCCCCGGGACAGGGTCTACAATGAGCAGTTCTTC
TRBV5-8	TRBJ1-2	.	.	CASQFLAGVFGYTF	TGTGCCAGCCAGTTCCTGGCAGGGGTGTTTGGCTACACCTTC
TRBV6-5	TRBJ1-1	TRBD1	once	CASSYSGQALNTEAFF	TGTGCCAGCAGTTACTCTGGACAGGCCTTGAACACTGAAGCTTTCTTT
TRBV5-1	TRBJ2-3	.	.	CASSPELRLLADTQYF	TGCGCCAGCAGCCCTGAACTGAGGTTGTTAGCAGATACGCAGTATTTT
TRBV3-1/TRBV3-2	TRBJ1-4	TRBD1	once	CASSQTAGTGGFDEKLFF	TGTGCCAGCAGCCAGACAGCCGGGACAGGGGGCTTCGATGAAAAACTGTTTTTT
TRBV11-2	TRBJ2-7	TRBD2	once	CASSYRTSSVYF	TGTGCCAGCAGCTACCGGACTAGTTCGGTGTACTTC
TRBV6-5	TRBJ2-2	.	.	CASSSGSSDTGELFF	TGTGCCAGCAGTTCGGGGTCATCAGACACCGGGGAGCTGTTTTTT
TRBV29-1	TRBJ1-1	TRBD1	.	CSVEEGQGEHTEAFF	TGCAGCGTTGAAGAAGGACAGGGGGAGCACACTGAAGCTTTCTTT
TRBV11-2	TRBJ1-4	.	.	CASSLQMGPNEKLFF	TGTGCCAGCAGCTTACAAATGGGGCCTAATGAAAAACTGTTTTTT
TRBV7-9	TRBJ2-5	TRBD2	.	CASSRPWTSGGPLQETQYF	TGTGCCAGCAGCAGACCATGGACTAGCGGGGGCCCCCTTCAAGAGACCCAGTACTTC
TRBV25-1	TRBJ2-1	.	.	CASRWEDNEQFF	TGTGCCAGCCGGTGGGAGGACAATGAGCAGTTCTTC
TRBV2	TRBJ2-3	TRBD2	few	CASSAGTSGGVSDTQYF	TGTGCCAGCAGTGCAGGGACTAGCGGGGGGGTATCAGATACGCAGTATTTT
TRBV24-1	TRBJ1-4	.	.	CATSDSGEGQEEKLFF	TGTGCCACCAGTGATTCGGGGGAGGGGCAAGAGGAAAAACTGTTTTTT
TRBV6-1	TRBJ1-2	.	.	CASSEASTGKGYTF	TGTGCCAGCAGTGAAGCGTCAACAGGGAAAGGCTACACCTTC
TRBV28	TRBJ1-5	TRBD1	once	CASSITRGGLSNQPQHF	TGTGCCAGCAGTATAACGAGAGGGGGCCTGAGCAATCAGCCCCAGCATTTT
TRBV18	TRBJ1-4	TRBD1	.	CASSRDRGQYEKLFF	TGTGCCAGCTCACGAGACAGGGGACAATATGAAAAACTGTTTTTT
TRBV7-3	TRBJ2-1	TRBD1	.	CASSLGQGLDNEQFF	TGTGCCAGCAGCTTAGGACAGGGGTTAGACAATGAGCAGTTCTTC
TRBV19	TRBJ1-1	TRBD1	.	CASSIPTGGITEAFF	TGTGCCAGTAGTATCCCCACAGGGGGTATTACTGAAGCTTTCTTT
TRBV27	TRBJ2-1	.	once	CASSYEGGAPAISYNEQFF	TGTGCCAGCAGTTATGAAGGAGGGGCGCCGGCGATATCCTACAATGAGCAGTTCTTC
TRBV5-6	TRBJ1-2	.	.	CASSWANSDGYGYTF	TGTGCCAGCAGCTGGGCGAACTCGGATGGCTATGGCTACACCTTC
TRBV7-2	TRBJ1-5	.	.	CASSDSGSPQHF	TGTGCCAGCAGCGACAGTGGATCGCCCCAGCATTTT
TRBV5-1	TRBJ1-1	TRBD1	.	CASSLGTGMENTEAFF	TGCGCCAGCAGCTTGGGGACAGGGATGGAGAACACTGAAGCTTTCTTT
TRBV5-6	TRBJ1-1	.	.	CASSLTNTEAFF	TGTGCCAGCAGCTTGACAAACACTGAAGCTTTCTTT
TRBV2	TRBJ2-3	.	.	CATSWGGFGTDTQYF	TGTGCCACCTCGTGGGGGGGCTTCGGGACAGATACGCAGTATTTT
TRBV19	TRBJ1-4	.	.	CASREGGGTNEKLFF	TGTGCCAGTAGAGAAGGGGGGGGAACTAATGAAAAACTGTTTTTT
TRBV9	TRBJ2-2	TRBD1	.	CASSVDFGQGVAGELFF	TGTGCCAGCAGCGTAGATTTTGGACAGGGGGTAGCCGGGGAGCTGTTTTTT
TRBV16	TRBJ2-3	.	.	CASSPLAVYTDTQYF	TGTGCCAGCAGTCCTTTAGCGGTATACACAGATACGCAGTATTTT
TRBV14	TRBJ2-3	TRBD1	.	CASSQKRFLSGQGAPTDTQYF	TGTGCCAGCAGCCAAAAAAGGTTTTTGAGTGGACAGGGGGCCCCCACAGATACGCAGTATTTT
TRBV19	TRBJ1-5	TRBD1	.	CASSFGQGERPQHF	TGTGCCAGTAGTTTCGGACAGGGGGAGAGGCCCCAGCATTTT
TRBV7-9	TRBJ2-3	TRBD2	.	CASSGGSDTQYF	TGTGCCAGTTCGGGGGGTTCAGATACGCAGTATTTT
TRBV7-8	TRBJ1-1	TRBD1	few	CASSLWRGQAGSTEAFF	TGTGCCAGCAGCTTATGGAGGGGGCAGGCAGGAAGCACTGAAGCTTTCTTT
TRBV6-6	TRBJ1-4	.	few	CASRDGQGLAYEKLFF	TGTGCCAGCAGGGATGGGCAGGGGTTGGCCTATGAAAAACTGTTTTTT